This T cell receptor beta chain comes out of a study of T cell repertoires in cytomegalovirus infection. From the reads, TCRdb called clonotypes with MiXCR, one entry per CDR3 protein. The table lists about 900,000 distinct CDR3 sequences, more than 25% of them singletons, with roughly an eighth in the top ten. Per the germline V gene, CDR1 is MNHEY and CDR2 is SMNVEV (reference sequence). Trimming at V came to 7 bases and at J to 5 bases, leaving 10 bases not matched to a gene. This CDR3 has 14 residues. In regard to this clonotype: No antigen is known for it.

This chain joins TRBV27 and TRBJ2-5, with 7 nucleotides matching TRBD1. The receptor comes from a human donor in good health (CMV status not recorded). Some clones in this sample may be carry-over from other donors' samples. Source: cultured CD8+ T cells from PBMCs, taken from culture after CMV antigen stimulation. For the CDR3, the DNA is TGTGCCAGCATGCACAGGGGAGTTAAGGAGACCCAGTACTTC. This translates into CASMHRGVKETQYF.